The 26 T cell receptor beta chains below come from one sample, sequenced in a study of regulatory T cells in long-lasting Graves disease. Relying on iRepertoire HTBI primers and Arm-PCR of CDR3 regions, the team built TCR beta libraries. TCRdb called the multiplex PCR reads again in MiXCR, with one record for every CDR3 protein. Of more than 450,000 distinct CDR3 sequences listed, around 15% are singletons. Time point reported: newly diagnosed GD, antithyroid drugs for less than 3 months. The authors made the TCR library using RNA they extracted from PBMCs. These data were likewise used in another study, on T cells in Graves' hyperthyroidism and ophthalmopathy.

The sample was peripheral blood mononuclear cells (PBMCs), taken at new diagnosis, from a patient treated with antithyroid drugs. The receptors stem from a middle-aged man with Graves disease.

This clonotype was counted a few times. The chain joins TRBV24-1 to TRBJ2-3; D ambiguous. Germline loops: CDR1 KGHDR, CDR2 SFDVKD. The CDR3 is 16 amino acids. Trimming cost V 4 bases and J 4 bases, with 17 bases left between them. CDR3 loop: CATSDPYQLLSDTQYF. The CDR3 region has the DNA TGTGCCACCAGTGACCCCTACCAGCTTCTCTCAGATACGCAGTATTTT.

This clonotype was seen only a few times. This sequence joins TRBV4-1 and TRBJ2-3; D not resolved. The germline V and J ends were trimmed by 2 bases and 6 bases, with 15 bases remaining between them. The germline gives CDR1 MGHRA, CDR2 YSYEKL. This CDR3 has 15 residues. Here the CDR3 reads CASSQFFSDVDTQYF. Here the CDR3 DNA reads TGCGCCAGCAGCCAATTCTTTTCGGACGTTGATACGCAGTATTTT.

In this sample, this clonotype turned up a few times. V and J are TRBV24-1 and TRBJ2-2, with a tentative D call TRBD2 (5 bases). From germline, CDR1 is KGHDR and CDR2 SFDVKD. V was cut by 3 bases and J by 1 base, with 17 bases left in between. The CDR3 runs 18 residues. CDR3 nucleotides: TGTGCCACCAGTGATCCCGCAGGTCCGGGGAGGAACACCGGGGAGCTGTTTTTT. Its protein is CATSDPAGPGRNTGELFF.

Ten or more counts support this clonotype. The chain links TRBV3-1 to TRBJ2-7; D gene ambiguous. V lost 7 bases and J 3 bases, leaving 10 bases between the germline ends. CDR3 length: 12 amino acids. Germline lookup yields CDR1 LGHDT and CDR2 YNNKEL (reference sequence). CDR3: CASKDRDYEQYF. CDR3 nucleotide sequence: TGTGCCAGCAAGGACCGAGACTACGAGCAGTACTTC.

The rearrangement joins TRBV24-1 to TRBJ2-3; D possibly corresponds to TRBD2 (6 bases). CDR1 and CDR2 (germline): KGHDR, SFDVKD. V lost 3 bases to trimming and J lost 6 bases, with 18 bases between them. The CDR3 has 16 residues. DNA of the CDR3: TGTGCCACCAGTGATACGTCCGTAAGGGAGGTGGATACGCAGTATTTT. Its translation is CATSDTSVREVDTQYF.

V usage is TRBV4-1 and J usage is TRBJ1-2, with D unresolved. CDR3 length: 16 residues. With 1 base removed from V and 0 bases from J, the gap between germline ends came to 12 bases. From germline, CDR1 is MGHRA and CDR2 YSYEKL. The chain's CDR3 is CASSQGRSGTNYGYTF. The DNA of the CDR3 is TGCGCCAGCAGCCAAGGACGGTCTGGAACTAACTATGGCTACACCTTC.

There are many counts of this clonotype. This chain joins TRBV27 and TRBJ1-5, with D perhaps TRBD1 (5 bases). This CDR3 contains 15 residues. V dropped 5 bases and J dropped 5 bases, with 16 bases sitting between them. The germline CDR1 and CDR2 sequences are MNHEY and SMNVEV (reference sequence). CDR3 loop: CASSQTAARHQPQHF. CDR3 nucleotides: TGTGCCAGCAGTCAGACAGCGGCTAGGCATCAGCCCCAGCATTTT.

The chain has TRBV20-1 and TRBJ2-7; tentative D call: TRBD2 (6 bases). Deletions cut 5 bases from V and 6 bases from J, with 14 bases between. CDR3 length equals 12 residues. The germline V gene encodes CDR1 DFQATT and CDR2 SNEGSKA (reference sequence). CDR3 in DNA: TGCAGTGCTCCTTGGACTAACACCGAGCAGTACTTC. It yields the protein CSAPWTNTEQYF.

This clonotype was counted only a few times. The chain is built from TRBV27 and TRBJ1-1; 9 bases are shared with TRBD1. This CDR3 has 15 amino acids. The V gene end was trimmed by 6 bases and the J gene end by 6 bases; junction bases not matched to a gene: 11. CDR1 is MNHEY, CDR2 SMNVEV, per germline (reference sequence). CDR3 coding DNA: TGTGCCAGCAGGCCCACTTTGACAGGGGGTGCTGAAGCTTTCTTT. Translated, it gives CASRPTLTGGAEAFF.

The chain employs TRBV12-3 or TRBV12-4 and TRBJ1-1; TRBD1 aligns across 7 bases. The CDR3 loop spans 13 amino acids. The ends lost 8 bases at V and 5 bases at J; junction bases unmatched: 8. CDR3 DNA sequence: TGTGCCAGCGCACTACAGGGGTATACTGAAGCTTTCTTT. Translation gives CASALQGYTEAFF.

This clonotype occurred many times. The chain employs TRBV28 and TRBJ2-7; the D call may be TRBD1 or TRBD2 (5 bases each). V lost 10 bases to trimming and J lost 7 bases, with 20 bases between them. Germline lookup yields CDR1 MDHEN and CDR2 SYDVKM. The CDR3 totals 13 residues. The DNA of the CDR3 is TGTGCCACCTGGTCGGGGCTCCGAGGGGAGCAGTACTTC. Amino acid sequence: CATWSGLRGEQYF. Supplemented by reference TRBV28 and TRBJ2-7, the full variable domain reads DVKVTQSSRYLVKRTGEKVFLECVQDMDHENMFWYRQDPGLGLRLIYFSYDVKMKEKGDIPEGYSVSREKKERFSLILESASTNQTSMYLCATWSGLRGEQYFGPGTRLTVT.

A single count supports this clonotype. The chain links TRBV4-2 to TRBJ2-1, with TRBD2 matching over 8 bases. V shed 1 base, J shed 9 bases, and the junction held 20 bases outside the gene matches. Germline CDR1 reads LGHNA; CDR2 reads YNFKEQ. This CDR3 has 19 residues. The CDR3 reads CASSQGFWSSGPYLREQFF. The CDR3, as DNA: TGTGCCAGCAGCCAAGGTTTTTGGTCTAGCGGGCCCTATCTGCGTGAGCAGTTCTTC.

This clonotype came up many times. The gene calls are TRBV10-3 and TRBJ2-2; D gene ambiguous. V lost 3 bases, J lost 5 bases, and 4 bases lay in between. The CDR3 loop spans 12 amino acids. Germline V CDR1 and CDR2: ENHRY, SYGVKD. This CDR3 is CAISDGTGELFF. The CDR3 DNA sequence: TGTGCCATCAGTGACGGGACCGGGGAGCTGTTTTTT.

This clonotype was picked up many times. The V call is TRBV9, the J call TRBJ2-1; 9 bases map to TRBD1. The CDR3 is 15 residues long. V trimming: 0 bases; J trimming: 7 bases; junction bases outside the gene matches: 5. Per germline, CDR1 SGDLS and CDR2 YYNGEE. CDR3 bases: TGTGCCAGCAGCGTAGTAGGGACAGGGCCGAATGAGCAGTTCTTC. Amino acid sequence: CASSVVGTGPNEQFF. The whole variable domain, remainder taken from reference TRBV9 and TRBJ2-1, is DSGVTQTPKHLITATGQRVTLRCSPRSGDLSVYWYQQSLDQGLQFLIQYYNGEERAKGNILERFSAQQFPDLHSELNLSSLELGDSALYFCASSVVGTGPNEQFFGPGTRLTVL.

The chain links TRBV7-9 to TRBJ1-1; TRBD1 might be the D (5 bases). Germline V gene sequence: CDR1 SEHNR, CDR2 FQNEAQ (reference sequence). The CDR3 runs to 13 residues. Trimming pared 10 bases from V and 7 bases from J, leaving 19 bases between. This CDR3 reads CAISRDGGYEAFF. The CDR3, as DNA: TGTGCCATATCCCGGGACGGGGGATATGAAGCTTTCTTT.

The V and J genes are TRBV13 and TRBJ2-1; 8 bases are shared with TRBD2. CDR3 length equals 15 residues. The junction had 8 bases not matched to a gene; V was cut back by 5 bases and J by 5 bases. Germline V lookup: CDR1 PRHDT, CDR2 FYEKMQ (reference sequence). CDR3 sequence (DNA): TGTGCCAGCAGCCGACTAAGCGGGAGAAACAATGAGCAGTTCTTC. Its protein is CASSRLSGRNNEQFF.

This clonotype was picked up a small number of times. Just one base apart from a much larger clone, this may be a read error. The chain employs TRBV12-3 or TRBV12-4 and TRBJ1-1, with D perhaps matching TRBD1 (5 bases). This CDR3 comprises 15 residues. V was trimmed by 1 base and J by 0 bases, leaving 9 bases between them. CDR3 in DNA: TGTGCCAGCAGTTTAGTGACAGAGATGAACACTGAAGCTTTCTTT. Its protein product is CASSLVTEMNTEAFF.

At least ten counts were recorded for this clonotype. The CDR3 region is CASSPLGGAWYNEQFF. DNA of the CDR3: TGTGCCAGCTCACCACTAGGGGGCGCATGGTACAATGAGCAGTTCTTC. This chain links TRBV18 with TRBJ2-1, with 7 nucleotides matching TRBD1. The V gene end was trimmed by 1 base and the J gene end by 4 bases; junction bases not matched to a gene: 7. CDR3 length equals 16 residues. From germline, CDR1 is KGHSH and CDR2 LQKENI. Supplemented by reference TRBV18 and TRBJ2-1, the full variable domain reads NAGVMQNPRHLVRRRGQEARLRCSPMKGHSHVYWYRQLPEEGLKFMVYLQKENIIDESGMPKERFSAEFPKEGPSILRIQQVVRGDSAAYFCASSPLGGAWYNEQFFGPGTRLTVL.

This clonotype was found many times. V usage is TRBV12-3 or TRBV12-4 and J usage is TRBJ2-7; 8 bases match TRBD2. CDR3 size: 15 residues. Trimming removed 6 bases from V and 3 bases from J; junction bases left unmatched: 10. The CDR3 sequence: CASRLSGRSDYEQYF. The CDR3 DNA is TGTGCCAGCAGGCTAAGCGGGAGAAGCGACTACGAGCAGTACTTC.

This clonotype occurred many times. The CDR3 protein is CASSSGFVSGAYNEQFF. The CDR3 DNA follows: TGTGCCAGCAGCTCAGGCTTCGTTAGCGGAGCCTACAATGAGCAGTTCTTC. The rearrangement uses TRBV5-4 and TRBJ2-1, with D possibly being TRBD2 (6 bases). The V and J ends lost 3 bases and 2 bases respectively, with 18 bases between them. This CDR3 contains 17 residues. Germline V gene data show CDR1 as SGHNT and CDR2 as YYREEE (reference sequence).

As for this clonotype: This sequence may be a read error, since a much larger clone differs from it by one base. CDR3 DNA: TGTGCCAGCAGTTACCTAGCGCGGAGCTCCTACAATGAGCAGTTCTTC. Amino acids: CASSYLARSSYNEQFF. J is TRBJ2-1 and V is TRBV6-2 or TRBV6-3; D is perhaps TRBD2 (6 bases). The CDR3 loop spans 16 amino acids. The V end was cut by 2 bases, the J end by 0 bases, with 11 bases between. Germline assignment: CDR1 MNHEY and CDR2 SVGEGT.

This clonotype has at least ten counts. This CDR3 is CASSWASGRPGNEQFF. The CDR3 nucleotides read TGTGCCAGCAGTTGGGCTAGCGGGAGGCCCGGCAATGAGCAGTTCTTC. The chain uses TRBV28 and TRBJ2-1, with 11 bases lining up with TRBD2. Germline V CDR1 and CDR2: MDHEN, SYDVKM. V shed 4 bases and J 6 bases; nucleotides not matched to a gene: 8. CDR3 length: 16 amino acids.

This clonotype occurred many times. CDR3: CASSLDHQQGVSYEQYF. Written as DNA, the CDR3 is TGCGCCAGCAGCTTGGACCACCAACAGGGGGTGAGCTACGAGCAGTACTTC. The chain is built from TRBV5-1 and TRBJ2-7, with 8 bases fitting TRBD1. The CDR3 has 17 amino acids. Germline V lookup: CDR1 SGHRS, CDR2 YFSETQ. The V and J ends lost 0 bases and 3 bases, in that order; junction bases with no gene match: 11.

This clonotype was detected only a few times. The rearrangement joins TRBV28 to TRBJ1-3, with 8 nucleotides matching TRBD1. The CDR3 covers 15 residues. Trimming took 7 bases from V and 3 from J; bases not matched to a gene: 8. The V gene's germline CDR1 is MDHEN and CDR2 SYDVKM. CDR3 in DNA: TGTGCCAGCACCCGAACAGGGGGTAATGGAAACACCATATATTTT. Translated, it gives CASTRTGGNGNTIYF.

Ten or more counts support this clonotype. V is TRBV20-1 and J is TRBJ2-7; possible D gene TRBD1, 7 bases. Per germline, CDR1 DFQATT and CDR2 SNEGSKA (reference sequence). The CDR3 is 16 amino acids. V shed 3 bases and J shed 4 bases, with 22 bases lying between them. DNA for the CDR3: TGCAGTGCTAGCCTGCTCAGGGGGGCGAGCGGGTACGAGCAGTACTTC. Its translation: CSASLLRGASGYEQYF.

This clonotype was counted at least ten times. The V call is TRBV2, the J call TRBJ1-1; D unresolved. Germline V lookup: CDR1 SNHLY, CDR2 FYNNEI. CDR3 length: 13 amino acids. V lost 7 bases and J 1 base, leaving 10 bases between the germline ends. CDR3 loop: CASTRESNTEAFF. CDR3 sequence (DNA): TGTGCCAGCACCCGGGAATCGAACACTGAAGCTTTCTTT. Supplemented by reference TRBV2 and TRBJ1-1, the full variable domain reads EPEVTQTPSHQVTQMGQEVILRCVPISNHLYFYWYRQILGQKVEFLVSFYNNEISEKSEIFDDQFSVERPDGSNFTLKIRSTKLEDSAMYFCASTRESNTEAFFGQGTRLTVV.